This is a list of T cell receptor beta chains from one sample in a study of T cell responses to AZD1222 COVID-19 vaccine. Here immunoSEQ multiplex PCR was the method, and the copy in TCRdb shows in-frame clones only, minus some. The data hold 150,000 to 200,000 clones, with about 90% observed a single time. Sample: peripheral blood, taken on day 0 of AZD1222 vaccination. These receptor sequences come from an adult in good health. The CDR3 runs from the conserved cysteine through the conserved F or W. The D gene is left open where the match is weak. Clone sizes are given selectively: once, few, many, or a class where the clone is expanded.

J: TRBJ1-3
V: TRBV3-1/TRBV3-2
D: TRBD1
size: .
DNA: TGTGCCAGCAGCCCCAGAAGACAGGGTAGGGGAAACACCATATATTTT
CDR3: CASSPRRQGRGNTIYF

J: TRBJ2-7
V: TRBV7-9
D: TRBD2
size: .
DNA: TGTGCCAGCAGCTCTAGCGGGGGGTCCCAGGAGCAGTACTTC
CDR3: CASSSSGGSQEQYF

J: TRBJ1-2
V: TRBV20-1
D: .
size: .
DNA: TGCAGTGCGGGCAGGGAAGGCTACACCTTC
CDR3: CSAGREGYTF

J: TRBJ2-7
V: TRBV21-1
D: .
size: .
DNA: TGTGCCAGCACCCGGACAGGGGGCGAGCAGTACTTC
CDR3: CASTRTGGEQYF

J: TRBJ2-6
V: TRBV5-3
D: .
size: few
DNA: TGTCCCACAACCACGGGGCCCGACTCTGGGGCCAACGTCCTGACTTTC
CDR3: CPTTTGPDSGANVLTF

J: TRBJ1-5
V: TRBV6-6
D: .
size: .
DNA: TGTGCCAGCAGTCGCCAGGCGCAGAGCAATCAGCCCCAGCATTTT
CDR3: CASSRQAQSNQPQHF

J: TRBJ1-1
V: TRBV12-5
D: TRBD1
size: .
DNA: TGTGCTAGTGGTTCGGGACAGGGAGGTCGCACTGAAGCTTTCTTT
CDR3: CASGSGQGGRTEAFF

J: TRBJ1-2
V: TRBV5-6
D: .
size: few
DNA: TGTGCCAGCAGCTTGGGGAACGACTATGGCTACACCTTC
CDR3: CASSLGNDYGYTF

J: TRBJ2-7
V: TRBV7-3
D: TRBD2
size: once
DNA: TGTGCCAGCAGCTTCCGCGGGGGTGGCTACGAGCAGTACTTC
CDR3: CASSFRGGGYEQYF

J: TRBJ2-7
V: TRBV5-1
D: TRBD2
size: .
DNA: TGCGCCAGCAGCTTCGGGGGGACCGCCTACGAGCAGTACTTC
CDR3: CASSFGGTAYEQYF